This TCR beta chain appears in the sequencing data of a study of shared clonotypes between healthy human individuals. Clones were read by immunoSEQ multiplex PCR, and TCRdb kept only the in-frame ones, dropping some. This sample yields millions of clones, of which 85% to 95% are seen a single time; 0.35% to 0.5% belongs to the top ten. Trimming left V 4 bases short and J 3 bases short, with 16 bases between. The germline CDR1 and CDR2 sequences are MDHEN and SYDVKM. The CDR3 covers 15 residues. The chain recombines TRBV28 with TRBJ2-7; D call uncertain. Material for sequencing was naive CD4+ T cells from PBMCs. Regarding subset: CD45RA+ positively selected. The origin of this receptor is a man aged 18 to 29 in good health. Some clones in this sample may be carry-over from other donors' samples. The CDR3 here is CASSSKVGLRYEQYF. The CDR3 nucleotides read TGTGCCAGCAGTTCCAAGGTAGGCCTTCGCTACGAGCAGTACTTC.